This T cell receptor beta chain emerged from a study of blood T cells in healthy people across ages. The study's findings and limits: There was a strong correlation between TCR beta diversity and naive T cell percentage. Naive CD4+ cells and diversity were both higher in long-lived donors than in aged donors.

Germline assignment: CDR1 MNHEY and CDR2 SVGEGT. The CDR3 spans 18 residues. Note on this clonotype: What it binds is not known. One junction end disagrees with the germline gene, perhaps due to a read error.

A second PCR of 7 to 11 cycles used a sample-barcoded 5' primer and a J-beta primer mix. MiXCR, applied by TCRdb to the 5' RACE reads, yields one record per CDR3 protein. The table shows more than 1,400,000 distinct CDR3 sequences, with roughly 45% occurring only once. The J gene is TRBJ2-7, the V gene TRBV6-2 or TRBV6-3, with 9 positions matching TRBD1. Sequenced material: blood. The origin of this receptor is a woman between 18 and 29 years old in good health. As DNA, the CDR3 is TGTGCCTGCAGTTACTCATCACAAGGACAGGGGAGAATCTACGAGCAGTACTTC. Translated, it gives CACSYSSQGQGRIYEQYF.